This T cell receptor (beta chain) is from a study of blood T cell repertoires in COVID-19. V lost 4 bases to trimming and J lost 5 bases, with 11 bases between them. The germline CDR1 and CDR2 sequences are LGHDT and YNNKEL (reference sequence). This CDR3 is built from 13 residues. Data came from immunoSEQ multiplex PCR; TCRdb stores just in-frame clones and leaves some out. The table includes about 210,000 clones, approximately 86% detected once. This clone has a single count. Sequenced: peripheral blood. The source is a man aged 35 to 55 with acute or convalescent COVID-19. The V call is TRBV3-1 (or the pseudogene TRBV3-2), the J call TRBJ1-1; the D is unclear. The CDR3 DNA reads TGTGCCAGCAGCCTCCCTCCCAGGACTGAAGCTTTCTTT. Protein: CASSLPPRTEAFF.